This T cell receptor (beta chain) derives from a study of radiotherapy plus CTLA-4 blockade in lung cancer. On the study more broadly: Overall, 18% of patients showed an objective response, while 31% attained disease control. Study findings and constraints: TCR clones from tumors expanded in blood after radiotherapy plus ipilimumab. Early shifts in blood T cell clones, with interferon-beta, reportedly predicted response best.

The repertoire was sequenced with immunoSEQ multiplex PCR; TCRdb's copy has only in-frame clones and lacks some. The profile shows 60,000 to 85,000 clones, around 86% of them singletons. The count of this clone is one. Its antigen remains unknown. Germline CDR1 reads MDHEN; CDR2 reads SYDVKM. The CDR3 has 15 residues. The V and J ends lost 6 bases and 3 bases, in that order; junction bases with no gene match: 10. The chain couples TRBV28 to TRBJ2-7, with 8 bases lining up with TRBD2. The material sequenced was peripheral blood, taken from a patient treated with radiotherapy plus ipilimumab. This TCR came from a human donor with non-small cell lung cancer who had stable disease on radiotherapy plus ipilimumab. CDR3 residues: CASSLGLAKIYEQYF. The CDR3 DNA is TGTGCCAGCAGCTTAGGACTAGCTAAGATCTACGAGCAGTACTTC.